This T cell receptor (beta chain) was observed in a study of early T cells in non-severe SARS-CoV-2 infection. This CDR3 has 15 amino acids. Germline values: CDR1 SGHNT, CDR2 YENEEA. V was pared by 1 base and J by 2 bases, with 4 bases of the junction left unmatched. TCRdb itself ran the 5' RACE reads through MiXCR, one entry per CDR3 protein. The sample holds about 110,000 distinct CDR3 sequences; around 10% are singletons and the top ten take approximately 3.1%. This clonotype turned up a few times. The clonotype originates from an adult who was a healthcare worker with PCR-confirmed SARS-CoV-2 infection or an uninfected control (not recorded which). The chain recombines TRBV11-3 with TRBJ1-1, with 7 bases aligning to TRBD1. What was sequenced was whole blood. The CDR3 DNA reads as TGTGCCAGCAGCTTAGGGGGACAGAGAAACACTGAAGCTTTCTTT. Protein product: CASSLGGQRNTEAFF.